The 2 T cell receptor beta chains below all came from one sample that was sequenced in a study of blood T cell repertoires in COVID-19. Sequencing used immunoSEQ multiplex PCR; TCRdb keeps in-frame clones, though not all of them. The sample has about 150,000 clones, about 90% seen once; the top ten hold roughly 0.51%. The sequenced sample was peripheral blood. The receptors originated from a man over 45 with acute or convalescent COVID-19.

V gene TRBV6-2 or TRBV6-3 combines with J gene TRBJ1-1; no firm D call. The CDR3 is 12 amino acids. Germline CDR1 is MNHEY and CDR2 is SVGEGT. Trimming left V 6 bases short and J 9 bases short, with 14 bases between. CDR3 nucleotides: TGTGCCAGCAGCAGCGTAAATCCGCAAGCTTTCTTT. It is translated as CASSSVNPQAFF.

V is TRBV7-8 and J is TRBJ2-7; possible D gene TRBD2, 5 bases. Looked up from germline, CDR1 is SGHVS and CDR2 is FQNEAQ. V gave up 1 base and J gave up 3 bases, with 16 bases separating them. The CDR3 sequence is 16 residues long. The CDR3 nucleotides are TGTGCCAGCAGCTTAGTAATAGGACTGGGCAACTACGAGCAGTACTTC. It is translated as CASSLVIGLGNYEQYF.